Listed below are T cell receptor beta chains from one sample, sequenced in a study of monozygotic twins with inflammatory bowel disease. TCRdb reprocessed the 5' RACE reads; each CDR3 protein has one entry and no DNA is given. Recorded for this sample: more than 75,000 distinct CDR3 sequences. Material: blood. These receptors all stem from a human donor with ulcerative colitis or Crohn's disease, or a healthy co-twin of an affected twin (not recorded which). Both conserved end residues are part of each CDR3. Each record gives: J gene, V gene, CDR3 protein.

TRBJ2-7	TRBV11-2	CASSSIRGVSYEQYF
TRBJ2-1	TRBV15	CATRVGGAYNEQFF
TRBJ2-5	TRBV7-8	CASSLLSRQETQYF
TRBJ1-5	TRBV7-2	CASSFSVRDPHQPQHF
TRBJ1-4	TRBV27	CASRPRGANEKLFF
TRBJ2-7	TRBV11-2	CASSSTSGRGLYEQYF
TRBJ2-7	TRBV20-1	CSVPTGSRRGEQYF
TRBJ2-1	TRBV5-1	CASSLGGAGNEQFF
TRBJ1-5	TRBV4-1	CASSQDVGSNQPQHF
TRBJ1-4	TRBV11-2	CASSFYGRATNEKLFF
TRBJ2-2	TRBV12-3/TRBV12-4	CASSSRTGWTGELFF
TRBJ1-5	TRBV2	CASSEQGQGLDQPQHF
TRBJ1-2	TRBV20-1	CSASREAGGYTF
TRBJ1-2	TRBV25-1	CASSGGTGRGYTF
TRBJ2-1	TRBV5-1	CASSPGEINEQFF
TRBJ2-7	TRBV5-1	CASSLGTPGYEQYF
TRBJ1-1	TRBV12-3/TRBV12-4	CASSFRIGRTPSHTEAFF
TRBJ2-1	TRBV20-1	CSARFLMTSGYHEQFF
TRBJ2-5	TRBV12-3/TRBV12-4	CASILRGGDETQYF
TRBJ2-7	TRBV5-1	CASSPSRGGGTYEQYF
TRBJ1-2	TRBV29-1	CSVEDPQTGRGYTF
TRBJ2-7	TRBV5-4	CASSSMGPTYEQYF
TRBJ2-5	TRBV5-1	CASSRGLAGGQETQYF
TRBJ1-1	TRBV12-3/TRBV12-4	CASTPDRAGNTEAFF
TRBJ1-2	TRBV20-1	CSEVTNYGYTF
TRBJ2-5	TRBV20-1	CSARDRQAGGKETQYF